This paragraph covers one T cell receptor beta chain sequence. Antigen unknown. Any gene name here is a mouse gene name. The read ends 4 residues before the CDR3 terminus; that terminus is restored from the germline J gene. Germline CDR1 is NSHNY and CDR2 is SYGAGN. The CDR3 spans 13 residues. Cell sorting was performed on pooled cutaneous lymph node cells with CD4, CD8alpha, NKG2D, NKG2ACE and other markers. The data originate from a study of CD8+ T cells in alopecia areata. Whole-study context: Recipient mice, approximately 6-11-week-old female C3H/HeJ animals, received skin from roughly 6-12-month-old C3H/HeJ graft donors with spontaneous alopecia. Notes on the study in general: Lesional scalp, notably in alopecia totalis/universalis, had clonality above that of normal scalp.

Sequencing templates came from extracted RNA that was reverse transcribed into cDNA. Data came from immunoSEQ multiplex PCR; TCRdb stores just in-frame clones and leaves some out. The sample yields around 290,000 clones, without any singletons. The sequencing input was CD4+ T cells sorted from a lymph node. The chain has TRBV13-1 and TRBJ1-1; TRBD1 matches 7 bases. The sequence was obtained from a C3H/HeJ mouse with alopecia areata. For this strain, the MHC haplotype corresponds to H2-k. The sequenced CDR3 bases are TGTGCCAGCAGTGATAGGGGGCAGGCA. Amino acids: CASSDRGQA. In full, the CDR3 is CASSDRGQAEVFF.